One and the same sample provided the 8 T cell receptor beta chains below, sequenced in a study of T cell responses to AZD1222 COVID-19 vaccine. The table came from immunoSEQ multiplex PCR; TCRdb's copy has only in-frame clones and leaves some out. The table shows some 120,000 clones, with 92% occurring only once. The specimen comprised peripheral blood, sampled 28 days after the second AZD1222 dose. Receptors originate from an adult who received the AZD1222 COVID-19 vaccine.

The V and J genes are TRBV9 and TRBJ2-2, with 7 positions matching TRBD2. The J segment lost 3 bases and the V segment lost 4 bases, leaving 15 bases of the junction unmatched. The germline gives CDR1 SGDLS, CDR2 YYNGEE. The CDR3 consists of 18 residues. The CDR3 sequence: CASSPVTSVASHTGELFF. The CDR3, as DNA: TGTGCCAGCAGCCCTGTTACTAGCGTAGCTTCCCACACCGGGGAGCTGTTTTTT.

The V gene is TRBV11-3, the J gene TRBJ2-1; no definite D call. This CDR3 has 14 residues. Trimming pared 1 base from V and 4 bases from J, leaving 8 bases between. Per germline, CDR1 SGHNT and CDR2 YENEEA. CDR3 region: CASSLGGQYNEQFF. The CDR3 DNA reads TGTGCCAGCAGCTTAGGTGGGCAGTACAATGAGCAGTTCTTC.

The chain's CDR3 is CASTPDSPEAFF. CDR3 DNA: TGTGCCAGCACCCCGGACAGCCCTGAAGCTTTCTTT. This chain connects TRBV12-3 or TRBV12-4 to TRBJ1-1; perhaps TRBD1 as D (6 bases). Trimming left V 7 bases short and J 6 bases short, with 12 bases between. The CDR3 contains 12 residues.

The V call is TRBV13, the J call TRBJ1-5, with no clear D. Trimming took 2 bases from V and 4 from J, leaving 9 bases between them. Looked up from germline, CDR1 is PRHDT and CDR2 is FYEKMQ (reference sequence). This CDR3 spans 14 amino acids. CDR3 protein: CASSLFGRNQPQHF. CDR3 bases: TGTGCCAGCAGCTTATTCGGCAGAAATCAGCCCCAGCATTTT.

This sequence joins TRBV11-1 and TRBJ2-5, with 11 bases that match TRBD2. V was clipped by 4 bases and J by 1 base; unmatched bases: 5. CDR1 SGHAT and CDR2 FQDESV come from the germline V gene (reference sequence). The CDR3 spans 16 residues. The CDR3 sequence: CASSSRLAGSQETQYF. The CDR3 coding sequence is TGTGCCAGCAGCTCCAGACTAGCGGGATCCCAAGAGACCCAGTACTTC.

The chain couples TRBV2 to TRBJ2-1; 7 nucleotides align to TRBD2. This CDR3 is built from 14 residues. Germline assignment: CDR1 SNHLY and CDR2 FYNNEI. Losses at the gene ends were 4 bases for V and 6 bases for J; bases not matched to a gene: 6. The CDR3 here is CASSVGGSINEQFF. The CDR3 region has the DNA TGTGCCAGCAGTGTGGGCGGGAGTATCAATGAGCAGTTCTTC.

The chain uses TRBV25-1 and TRBJ1-1; perhaps TRBD1 as D (6 bases). Trimming took 10 bases from V and 6 from J, leaving 15 bases between them. The CDR3 contains 12 residues. Germline V lookup: CDR1 MGHDK, CDR2 SYGVNS. CDR3 loop: CATMTGFSEAFF. CDR3 coding DNA: TGTGCCACTATGACAGGCTTCTCTGAAGCTTTCTTT.

This chain joins TRBV2 and TRBJ1-5, with TRBD1 matching 7 bases. CDR3 length: 15 residues. Germline V gene data show CDR1 as SNHLY and CDR2 as FYNNEI. V dropped 3 bases and J dropped 4; count of bases not matched to a gene: 6. CDR3 bases: TGTGCCAGCAGTGAGAACAGGGGCACAAATCAGCCCCAGCATTTT. It translates to CASSENRGTNQPQHF.